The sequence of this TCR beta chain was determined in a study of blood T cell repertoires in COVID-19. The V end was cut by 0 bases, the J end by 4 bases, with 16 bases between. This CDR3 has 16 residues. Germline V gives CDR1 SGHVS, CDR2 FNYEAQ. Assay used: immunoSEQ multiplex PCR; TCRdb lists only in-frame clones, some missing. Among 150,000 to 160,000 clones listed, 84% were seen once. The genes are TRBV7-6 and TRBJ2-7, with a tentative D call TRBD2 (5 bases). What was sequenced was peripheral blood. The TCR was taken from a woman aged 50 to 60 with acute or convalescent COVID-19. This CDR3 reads CASSLAPSKRRYEQYF. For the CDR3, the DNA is TGTGCCAGCAGCTTAGCGCCGTCCAAGCGGAGGTACGAGCAGTACTTC.